This entry describes one T cell receptor beta chain. Method: immunoSEQ multiplex PCR; TCRdb's copy keeps in-frame clones and lacks some. The repertoire consists of approximately 34,000 clones, with 90% occurring once and the leading ten covering around 10%. These data come from a study of T cell changes during pregnancy in multiple sclerosis. Germline CDR1 LGHNA, CDR2 YSLEER. The CDR3 extends over 17 amino acids. V was trimmed by 0 bases and J by 5 bases, leaving 18 bases between them. Sequenced here: CD8+ T cells from peripheral blood mononuclear cells, sampled before pregnancy. The sequence derives from a female donor with multiple sclerosis, enrolled in a pregnancy study. This sequence joins TRBV4-3 and TRBJ2-3; D perhaps matches TRBD2 (5 bases). The CDR3 nucleotides read TGCGCCAGCAGCCAAGATTTGGCGGAGGTAGTTAAAGATACGCAGTATTTT. Encoded protein: CASSQDLAEVVKDTQYF.